This TCR beta chain emerged from a study of T-cell reconstitution after alpha-beta-depleted transplantation in children listed by TCRdb under 2016. Background on the whole study: Using TCR repertoire profiling, the study quantitatively followed how T-cell immune reconstitution unfolded in children after TCRalphabeta/CD19-depleted allogeneic hematopoietic cell transplantation.

Taken from cysteine to phenylalanine, the CDR3 has 13 residues. The kept DNA is CDR3 alone, 39 bases in frame from the first base. CDR1 and CDR2, per the germline V gene (reference sequence), are LNHNV and YYDKDF. V sheds 5 bases and J sheds 4 bases, leaving 12 bases between their ends. Libraries came from PCR. The sequencing machine was an Illumina HiSeq 2500. TCR library preparation used molecular barcoding, with unique molecular identifiers applied to normalize quantification of the TCRbeta repertoire. TCRdb reworked the public reads: Q25 trimming with fastp, MiXCR clone assembly, productive beta chains retained. Every CDR3 protein is listed once, alongside the most common genes and DNA of its rows. Across this sample there are nearly 400,000 distinct CDR3 sequences, with roughly 21% seen only once. 3.8% of the sample belongs to the ten largest clones. This clonotype was found many times. No antigen is known for it. Nothing much larger sits one base from this clone, and base qualities are not available.

The sequencing used PBMCs from the stem cell graft donor, collected from the stem cell graft. This sequence was found in a human donor who donated a stem cell graft to a child with acute myeloid leukemia. The chain uses TRBV15 and TRBJ2-7, with TRBD2 as a weak D call on 5 bases. The DNA sequence reads TGTGCCACCAGCTTTTCGGCGGGTTACGAGCAGTACTTC. It codes for CATSFSAGYEQYF.